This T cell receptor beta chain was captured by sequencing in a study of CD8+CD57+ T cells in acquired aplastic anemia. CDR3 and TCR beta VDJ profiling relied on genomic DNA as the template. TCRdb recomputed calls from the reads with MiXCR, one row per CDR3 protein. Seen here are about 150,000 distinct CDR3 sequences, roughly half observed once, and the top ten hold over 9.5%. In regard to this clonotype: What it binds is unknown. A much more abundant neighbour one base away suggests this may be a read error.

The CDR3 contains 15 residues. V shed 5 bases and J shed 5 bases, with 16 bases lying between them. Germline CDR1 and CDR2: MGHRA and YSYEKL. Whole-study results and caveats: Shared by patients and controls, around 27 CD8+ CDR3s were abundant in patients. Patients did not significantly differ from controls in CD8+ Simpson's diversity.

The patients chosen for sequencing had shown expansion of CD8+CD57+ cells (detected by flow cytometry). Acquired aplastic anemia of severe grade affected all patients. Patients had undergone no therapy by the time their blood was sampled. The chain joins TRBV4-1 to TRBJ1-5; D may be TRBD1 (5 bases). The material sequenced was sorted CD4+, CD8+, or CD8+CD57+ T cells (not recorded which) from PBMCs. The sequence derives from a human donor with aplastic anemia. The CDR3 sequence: CASSKVPGPDQPQHF. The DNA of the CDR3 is TGCGCCAGCAGCAAAGTGCCGGGACCTGATCAGCCCCAGCATTTT.